This T cell receptor beta chain was identified during a study of neurological immune-mediated disorders. The authors produced cDNA by 5'RACE using 10-nucleotide random UMIs. TCRdb passed the 5' RACE reads through MiXCR, listing each CDR3 protein once. Of roughly 47,000 distinct CDR3 sequences listed, around 4.5% are singletons. The CDR3 has 13 amino acids. CDR1 SGDLS and CDR2 YYNGEE come from the germline V gene. Trimming stripped 4 bases from V and 5 bases from J, with 12 bases between. This clonotype appeared many times. The chain employs TRBV9 and TRBJ1-2; D gene ambiguous. This TCR came from a woman in her fifties or sixties with multiple sclerosis. The specimen was PBMCs. The CDR3 spells CASSPAANYGYTF. The CDR3 DNA reads as TGTGCCAGCAGCCCCGCGGCAAATTATGGCTACACCTTC.